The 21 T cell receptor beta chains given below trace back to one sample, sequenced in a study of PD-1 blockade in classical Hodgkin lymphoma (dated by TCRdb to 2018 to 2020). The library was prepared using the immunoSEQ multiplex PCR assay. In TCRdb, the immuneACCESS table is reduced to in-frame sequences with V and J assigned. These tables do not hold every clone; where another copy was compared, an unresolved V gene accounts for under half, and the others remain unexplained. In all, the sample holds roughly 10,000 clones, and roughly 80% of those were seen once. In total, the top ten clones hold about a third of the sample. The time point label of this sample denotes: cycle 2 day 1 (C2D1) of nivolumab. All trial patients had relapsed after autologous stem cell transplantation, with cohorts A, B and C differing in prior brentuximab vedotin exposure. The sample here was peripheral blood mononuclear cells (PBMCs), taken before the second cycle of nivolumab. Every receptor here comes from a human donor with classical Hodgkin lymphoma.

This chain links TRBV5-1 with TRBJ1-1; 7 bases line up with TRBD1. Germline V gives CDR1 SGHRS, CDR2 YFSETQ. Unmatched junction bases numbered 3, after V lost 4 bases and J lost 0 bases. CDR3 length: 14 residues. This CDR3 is CASSRGTVNTEAFF. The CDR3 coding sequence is TGCGCCAGCAGCCGGGGGACAGTGAACACTGAAGCTTTCTTT.

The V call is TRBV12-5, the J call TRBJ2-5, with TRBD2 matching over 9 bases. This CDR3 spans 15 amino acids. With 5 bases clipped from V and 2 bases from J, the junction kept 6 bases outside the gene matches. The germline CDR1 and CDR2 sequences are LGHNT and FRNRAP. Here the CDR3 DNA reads TGTGCTAGTGGTGTTGGACTAGCGCGACAAGAGACCCAGTACTTC. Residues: CASGVGLARQETQYF.

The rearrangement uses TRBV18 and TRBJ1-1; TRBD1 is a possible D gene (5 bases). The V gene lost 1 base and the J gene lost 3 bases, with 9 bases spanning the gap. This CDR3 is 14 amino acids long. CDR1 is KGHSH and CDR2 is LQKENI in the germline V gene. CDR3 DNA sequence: TGTGCCAGCTCACCACAGGGGATGGACACTGAAGCTTTCTTT. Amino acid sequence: CASSPQGMDTEAFF.

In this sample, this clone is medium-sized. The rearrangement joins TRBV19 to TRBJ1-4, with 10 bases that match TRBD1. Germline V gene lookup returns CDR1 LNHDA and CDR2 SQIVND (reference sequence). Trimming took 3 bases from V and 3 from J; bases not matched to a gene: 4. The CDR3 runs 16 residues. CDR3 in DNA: TGTGCCAGTAGTATCGGGACAGGGGAAGCTAATGAAAAACTGTTTTTT. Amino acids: CASSIGTGEANEKLFF.

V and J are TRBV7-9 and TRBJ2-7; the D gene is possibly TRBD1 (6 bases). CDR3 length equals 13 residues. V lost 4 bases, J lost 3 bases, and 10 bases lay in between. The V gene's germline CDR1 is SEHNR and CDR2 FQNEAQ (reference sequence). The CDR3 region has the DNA TGTGCCAGCAGCTCTTCGGACAGCTACGAGCAGTACTTC. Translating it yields CASSSSDSYEQYF.

The CDR3 nucleotides are TGTGCCAGCAGCGCAGGGACATACACCGGGGAGCTGTTTTTT. Encoded protein: CASSAGTYTGELFF. The rearrangement links TRBV5-4 to TRBJ2-2; perhaps TRBD1 as D (6 bases). Germline V lookup: CDR1 SGHNT, CDR2 YYREEE (reference sequence). The length of the CDR3 is 14 residues. Trimming cost V 4 bases and J 3 bases, with 10 bases left between them.

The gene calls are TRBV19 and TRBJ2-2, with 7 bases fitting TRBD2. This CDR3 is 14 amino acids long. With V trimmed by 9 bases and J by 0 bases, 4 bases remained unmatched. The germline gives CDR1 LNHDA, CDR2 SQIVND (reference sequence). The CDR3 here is CASSRGANTGELFF. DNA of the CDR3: TGTGCCAGCTCCCGGGGGGCGAACACCGGGGAGCTGTTTTTT.

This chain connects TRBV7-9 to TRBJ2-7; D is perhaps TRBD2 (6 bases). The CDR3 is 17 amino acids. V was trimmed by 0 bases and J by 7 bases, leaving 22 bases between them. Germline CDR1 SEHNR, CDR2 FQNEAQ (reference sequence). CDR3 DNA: TGTGCCAGCAGCTTAGCGCTGGATAGCGTCTTTGCGGGGGAGCAGTACTTC. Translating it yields CASSLALDSVFAGEQYF.

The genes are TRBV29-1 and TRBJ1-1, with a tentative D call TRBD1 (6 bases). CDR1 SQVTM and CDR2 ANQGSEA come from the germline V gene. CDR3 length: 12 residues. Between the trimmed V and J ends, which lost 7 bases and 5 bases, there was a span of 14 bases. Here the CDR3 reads CSAYRAGTEAFF. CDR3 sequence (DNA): TGCAGCGCCTACAGGGCAGGGACTGAAGCTTTCTTT. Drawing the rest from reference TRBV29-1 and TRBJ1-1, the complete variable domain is SAVISQKPSRDICQRGTSLTIQCQVDSQVTMMFWYRQQPGQSLTLIATANQGSEATYESGFVIDKFPISRPNLTFSTLTVSNMSPEDSSIYLCSAYRAGTEAFFGQGTRLTVV.

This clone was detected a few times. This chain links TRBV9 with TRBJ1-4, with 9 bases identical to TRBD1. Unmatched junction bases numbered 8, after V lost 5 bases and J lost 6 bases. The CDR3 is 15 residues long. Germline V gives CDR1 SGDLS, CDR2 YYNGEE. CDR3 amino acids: CASRKGQGLYEKLFF. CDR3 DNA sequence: TGTGCCAGCAGAAAGGGACAGGGTTTATATGAAAAACTGTTTTTT.

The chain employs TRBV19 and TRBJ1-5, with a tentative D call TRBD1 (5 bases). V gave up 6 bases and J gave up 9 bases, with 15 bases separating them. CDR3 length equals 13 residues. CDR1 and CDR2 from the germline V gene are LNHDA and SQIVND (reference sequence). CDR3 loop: CASSEGPPWPQHF. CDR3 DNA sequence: TGTGCCAGTAGCGAGGGGCCCCCTTGGCCCCAGCATTTT. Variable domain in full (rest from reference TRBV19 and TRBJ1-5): DGGITQSPKYLFRKEGQNVTLSCEQNLNHDAMYWYRQDPGQGLRLIYYSQIVNDFQKGDIAEGYSVSREKKESFPLTVTSAQKNPTAFYLCASSEGPPWPQHFGDGTRLSIL.

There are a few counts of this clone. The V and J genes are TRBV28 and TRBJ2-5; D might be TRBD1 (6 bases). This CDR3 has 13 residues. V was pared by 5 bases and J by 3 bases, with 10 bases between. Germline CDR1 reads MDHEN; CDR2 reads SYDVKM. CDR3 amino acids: CASSPNREETQYF. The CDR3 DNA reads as TGTGCCAGCAGTCCGAACAGGGAAGAGACCCAGTACTTC. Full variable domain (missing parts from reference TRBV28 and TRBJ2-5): DVKVTQSSRYLVKRTGEKVFLECVQDMDHENMFWYRQDPGLGLRLIYFSYDVKMKEKGDIPEGYSVSREKKERFSLILESASTNQTSMYLCASSPNREETQYFGPGTRLLVL.

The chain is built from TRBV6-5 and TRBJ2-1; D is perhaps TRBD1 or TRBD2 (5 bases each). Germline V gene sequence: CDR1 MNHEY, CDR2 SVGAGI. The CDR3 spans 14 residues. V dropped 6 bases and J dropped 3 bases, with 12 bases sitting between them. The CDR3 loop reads CASSLWDGYNEQFF. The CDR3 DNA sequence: TGTGCCAGCAGCCTTTGGGACGGCTACAATGAGCAGTTCTTC.

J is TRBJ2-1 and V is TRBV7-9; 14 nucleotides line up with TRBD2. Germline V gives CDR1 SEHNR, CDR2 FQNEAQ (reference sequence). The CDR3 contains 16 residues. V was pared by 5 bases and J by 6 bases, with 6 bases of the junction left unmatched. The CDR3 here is CASSTETSGRGNEQFF. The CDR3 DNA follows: TGTGCCAGCAGCACCGAGACTAGCGGGAGGGGCAATGAGCAGTTCTTC.

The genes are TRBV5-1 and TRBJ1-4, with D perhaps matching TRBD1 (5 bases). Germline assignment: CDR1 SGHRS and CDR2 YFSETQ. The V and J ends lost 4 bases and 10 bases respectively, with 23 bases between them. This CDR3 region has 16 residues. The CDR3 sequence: CASSTPGGAGTGKLFF. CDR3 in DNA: TGCGCCAGCAGCACTCCAGGCGGGGCTGGGACGGGAAAACTGTTTTTT.

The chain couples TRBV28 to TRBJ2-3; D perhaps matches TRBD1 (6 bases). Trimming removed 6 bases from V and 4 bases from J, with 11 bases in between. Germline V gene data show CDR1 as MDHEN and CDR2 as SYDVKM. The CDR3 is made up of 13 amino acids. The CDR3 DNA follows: TGTGCCAGCAGCCCCGGACAGTCAGATACGCAGTATTTT. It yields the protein CASSPGQSDTQYF.

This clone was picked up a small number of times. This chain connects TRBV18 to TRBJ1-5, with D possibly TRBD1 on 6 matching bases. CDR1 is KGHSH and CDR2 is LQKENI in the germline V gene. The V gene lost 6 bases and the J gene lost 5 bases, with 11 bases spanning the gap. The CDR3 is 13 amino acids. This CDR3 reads CASSWDIDQPQHF. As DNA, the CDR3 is TGTGCCAGCTCCTGGGACATCGATCAGCCCCAGCATTTT.

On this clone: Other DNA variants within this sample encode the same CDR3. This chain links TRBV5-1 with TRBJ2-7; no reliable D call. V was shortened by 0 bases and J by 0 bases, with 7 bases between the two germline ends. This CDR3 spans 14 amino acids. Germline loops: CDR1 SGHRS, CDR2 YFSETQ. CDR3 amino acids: CASSLVGGSYEQYF. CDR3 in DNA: TGCGCCAGCAGCTTGGTTGGCGGCTCCTACGAGCAGTACTTC.

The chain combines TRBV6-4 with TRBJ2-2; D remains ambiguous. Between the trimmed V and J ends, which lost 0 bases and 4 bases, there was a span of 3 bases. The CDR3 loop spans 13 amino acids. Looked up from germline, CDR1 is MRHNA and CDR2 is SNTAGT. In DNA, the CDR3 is TGTGCCAGCAGTGACTCGATCACCGGGGAGCTGTTTTTT. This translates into CASSDSITGELFF.

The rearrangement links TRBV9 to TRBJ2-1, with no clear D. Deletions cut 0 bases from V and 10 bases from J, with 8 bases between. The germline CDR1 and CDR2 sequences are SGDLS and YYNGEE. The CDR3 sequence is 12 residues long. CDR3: CASSVADQEQFF. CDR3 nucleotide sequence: TGTGCCAGCAGCGTAGCAGACCAAGAGCAGTTCTTC.

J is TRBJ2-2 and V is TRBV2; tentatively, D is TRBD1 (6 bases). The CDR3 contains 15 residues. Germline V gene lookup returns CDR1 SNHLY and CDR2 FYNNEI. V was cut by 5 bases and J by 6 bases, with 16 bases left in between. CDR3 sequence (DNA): TGTGCCAGCAGTTTTCTAACAGGGAGCTCCGGGGAGCTGTTTTTT. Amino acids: CASSFLTGSSGELFF.